The present entry profiles one T cell receptor (beta chain) with its context. What it binds is unknown. PCR primers comprised 60 Vbeta and 13 Jbeta primers. The protocol was immunoSEQ multiplex PCR, while the TCRdb copy is restricted to in-frame clones and leaves out a portion. The table shows 50,000 to 70,000 clones, with roughly 83% occurring only once. The data were obtained in a study of cytomegalovirus exposure and HLA in healthy donors. As for the study in general: T cells numbering around 190 million yielded approximately 100 million unique TCR beta sequences in an earlier analysis.

Donors showed nominal health when sampled, although they likely had unrecorded immune exposures. This CDR3 comprises 13 residues. V gave up 2 bases and J gave up 3 bases; unmatched junction bases: 0. CDR1 KGHSH and CDR2 LQKENI come from the germline V gene. Study results and limitations: Later analysis showed most CMV-associated TCR beta chains appearing HLA-restricted. Immune exposure information available was restricted to CMV serostatus.

The TCR sequence derives from a human donor in good health. Material for sequencing was PBMCs. V usage is TRBV18 and J usage is TRBJ2-5, with TRBD1 matching 7 bases. CDR3 in amino acids: CASSPTGEETQYF. The CDR3 DNA sequence: TGTGCCAGCTCACCAACAGGGGAAGAGACCCAGTACTTC.